A selection of T cell receptor beta chains follows, all from one sample in a study of blood T cells in healthy people across ages. MiXCR, applied by TCRdb to the 5' RACE reads, yields one record per CDR3 protein. In the table there are approximately 800,000 distinct CDR3 sequences, under 40% of which are singletons. Sample: blood. The origin of the receptors is a man aged 18 to 29 in good health. The CDR3 runs from the conserved cysteine through the conserved F or W. D genes are given only for firm matches. Clone size appears in some rows only: once, few, many, or a class for an expanded clone.

j_call v_call clone_size d_call cdr3_aa cdr3_nt
TRBJ1-1 TRBV6-1 NA NA CASNPRGNTEAFF TGTGCCAGCAATCCCAGGGGAAATACTGAAGCTTTCTTT
TRBJ2-1 TRBV5-1 NA TRBD2 CASSSTSGGFRNEQFF TGCGCCAGCAGCAGTACTAGCGGGGGGTTTCGGAATGAGCAGTTCTTC
TRBJ1-6 TRBV12-3/TRBV12-4 NA NA CASSLDISNSPLHF TGTGCCAGCAGTTTGGACATATCCAATTCACCCCTCCACTTT
TRBJ2-5 TRBV9 many NA CASSLGGREETQYF TGTGCCAGCAGCCTAGGTGGGAGAGAAGAGACCCAGTACTTC
TRBJ2-1 TRBV11-2 few NA CASSLEWGGEQFF TGTGCCAGCAGCTTAGAGTGGGGTGGTGAGCAGTTCTTC
TRBJ1-3 TRBV7-9 few NA CASSLSDPALTSGNTIYF TGTGCCAGCAGCTTATCGGACCCAGCCCTTACCTCTGGAAACACCATATATTTT
TRBJ1-1 TRBV14 NA NA CASSQRRGPSEAFF TGTGCCAGCAGCCAAAGACGTGGGCCATCTGAAGCTTTCTTT
TRBJ2-2 TRBV4-2 NA TRBD2 CASSQGTGTSRSGELFF TGTGCCAGCAGCCAAGGTACCGGGACTAGCCGGTCCGGGGAGCTGTTTTTT
TRBJ2-5 TRBV7-9 NA NA CASSSPIEETQYF TGTGCCAGCAGCTCTCCAATAGAAGAGACCCAGTACTTC
TRBJ2-1 TRBV7-2 NA TRBD1 CASSLDYRTGSYNEQFF TGTGCCAGCAGCCTGGATTATAGGACAGGGTCATACAATGAGCAGTTCTTC
TRBJ2-7 TRBV6-2/TRBV6-3 few NA CASRSTSEQYF TGTGCCAGCAGGTCGACTAGCGAGCAGTACTTC
TRBJ2-2 TRBV6-6 few NA CASSYVRAGELFF TGTGCCAGCAGTTACGTGCGGGCCGGGGAGCTGTTTTTT
TRBJ2-5 TRBV3-1 NA NA CASSQGNRDPQETQYF TGTGCCAGCAGCCAAGGAAACAGGGACCCACAAGAGACCCAGTACTTC
TRBJ1-2 TRBV20-1 few NA CSASFPEPSARNYGYTF TGCAGTGCTAGTTTTCCAGAACCCTCGGCACGTAACTATGGCTACACCTTC
TRBJ2-1 TRBV6-6 NA NA CASSYSGADINEQFF TGTGCCAGCAGTTACTCGGGCGCGGATATCAATGAGCAGTTCTTC
TRBJ2-3 TRBV12-3/TRBV12-4 NA TRBD1 CASSLALGTDVQYF TGTGCCAGCAGTTTAGCGCTGGGGACAGATGTGCAGTATTTT
TRBJ1-3 TRBV7-2 NA NA CASSLGDTTYF TGTGCCAGCAGCCTGGGGGACACCACATATTTT
TRBJ2-7 TRBV6-5 many TRBD1 CASSRDRVSQYF TGTGCCAGCAGCCGGGACAGGGTTTCCCAGTACTTC
TRBJ1-4 TRBV15 few TRBD1 CATRKGTVNEKLFF TGTGCCACCAGAAAAGGGACAGTAAATGAAAAACTGTTTTTT
TRBJ2-1 TRBV9 once TRBD1 CASSDRDRSDEQFF TGTGCCAGCAGCGACCGGGACAGGAGCGATGAGCAGTTCTTC
TRBJ1-5 TRBV7-2 few NA CASSPGRNQPQHF TGTGCCAGCAGCCCCGGACGCAATCAGCCCCAGCATTTT
TRBJ2-3 TRBV3-1 NA NA CASSQLNQGKDTQYF TGTGCCAGCAGCCAACTTAACCAGGGAAAAGATACGCAGTATTTT
TRBJ2-2 TRBV5-6 NA NA CASSLEGWAGTGELFF TGTGCCAGCAGCTTGGAAGGCTGGGCGGGGACCGGGGAGCTGTTTTTT
TRBJ1-5 TRBV6-5 NA NA CASSYSGGHQPQHF TGTGCCAGCAGTTACTCAGGGGGGCACCAGCCCCAGCATTTT
TRBJ2-3 TRBV7-2 NA TRBD1 CASRRTGGASDTQYF TGTGCCAGCAGAAGGACAGGGGGCGCCTCAGATACGCAGTATTTT
TRBJ2-1 TRBV15 NA NA CATSRRQLRNNEQFF TGTGCCACCAGCCGTCGACAATTAAGGAACAATGAGCAGTTCTTC
TRBJ1-4 TRBV19 NA NA CASSMSGGYEKLFF TGTGCCAGTAGTATGTCGGGGGGCTACGAAAAACTGTTTTTT
TRBJ2-5 TRBV27 NA NA CASRPGHTYQETQYF TGTGCCAGCAGACCAGGACACACGTACCAAGAGACCCAGTACTTC
TRBJ1-6 TRBV12-3/TRBV12-4 NA TRBD1 CANSDRTGDSPLHF TGTGCCAACAGTGACAGGACAGGGGATTCACCCCTCCACTTT
TRBJ1-1 TRBV5-6 few NA CASSRPPDSYMNTEAFF TGTGCCAGCAGCCGACCACCGGACAGCTATATGAACACTGAAGCTTTCTTT
TRBJ2-3 TRBV6-5 few NA CASSPRTAADTQYF TGTGCCAGCAGTCCCCGGACAGCAGCAGATACGCAGTATTTT
TRBJ2-5 TRBV5-1 few NA CASSYTNQETQYF TGCGCCAGCAGCTACACAAACCAAGAGACCCAGTACTTC
TRBJ1-2 TRBV11-2 NA NA CASSKHSAGRSGYTF TGTGCCAGCAGCAAGCACTCCGCGGGTCGCTCTGGCTACACCTTC
TRBJ1-5 TRBV15 few NA CATSRDSGNQPQHF TGTGCCACCAGCAGAGATTCGGGCAATCAGCCCCAGCATTTT
TRBJ1-1 TRBV7-7 NA NA CASSPTGGSGLMNTEAFF TGTGCTAGCAGCCCCACGGGGGGGTCAGGGCTAATGAACACTGAAGCTTTCTTT
TRBJ2-1 TRBV5-1 NA TRBD2 CASSLVGGDGNEQFF TGCGCCAGCAGCTTGGTTGGGGGGGACGGCAATGAGCAGTTCTTC
TRBJ1-4 TRBV29-1 few NA CSVGIRGEKLFF TGCAGCGTGGGGATCCGGGGCGAAAAACTGTTTTTT
TRBJ2-7 TRBV10-3 many TRBD2 CAISGGDYAYEQYF TGTGCCATCAGTGGAGGGGACTATGCCTACGAGCAGTACTTC
TRBJ2-2 TRBV28 few TRBD1 CASSLTGGLELFF TGTGCCAGCAGTTTGACAGGGGGATTGGAGCTGTTTTTT
TRBJ2-7 TRBV12-3/TRBV12-4 many TRBD2 CASSSQRGPHYEQYF TGTGCCAGCAGTTCCCAGCGGGGGCCCCACTACGAGCAGTACTTC
TRBJ2-7 TRBV4-3 NA NA CASSQDRGAEQYF TGCGCCAGCAGCCAAGATAGGGGAGCCGAGCAGTACTTC
TRBJ1-2 TRBV5-8 few TRBD1 CASRVTGQAEIWGYTF TGTGCCAGCAGGGTAACGGGACAGGCGGAAATTTGGGGCTACACCTTC
TRBJ1-1 TRBV4-2 few NA CASSPHKGLNTEAFF TGTGCCAGCAGCCCTCACAAAGGACTGAACACTGAAGCTTTCTTT
TRBJ2-2 TRBV9 NA NA CASSVAAGELFF TGTGCCAGCAGCGTAGCTGCCGGGGAGCTGTTTTTT
TRBJ2-7 TRBV3-1 few NA CASSQEVKRTYEQYF TGTGCCAGCAGCCAAGAGGTCAAGCGTACCTACGAGCAGTACTTC